Listed below are T cell receptor beta chains from one sample, sequenced in a study of blood T cell repertoires in COVID-19. Some clones are missing from TCRdb's copy, which holds only in-frame ones; the method was immunoSEQ multiplex PCR. The sample has some 170,000 clones, approximately 85% seen once. Source material: PBMCs or T cells enriched from blood (not recorded which). The source of these receptors is a man aged 40-55 years who had recovered from COVID-19. Each CDR3 is given with its conserved first and last residue. D genes are given only for firm matches. Rows may omit the clone size; those that give it use once, few, many or a size class.

cdr3_length | d_call | j_call | clone_size | v_call | cdr3_aa | cdr3_nt
14 | . | TRBJ2-1 | . | TRBV7-9 | CASSPPHSYNEQFF | TGTGCCAGCAGCCCGCCGCACAGCTACAATGAGCAGTTCTTC
15 | TRBD2 | TRBJ2-5 | few | TRBV9 | CASSGTSGSRETQYF | TGTGCCAGCAGCGGGACTAGCGGGAGTAGAGAGACCCAGTACTTC
17 | TRBD2 | TRBJ2-1 | . | TRBV18 | CASSSLGLAVSYNEQFF | TGTGCCAGCTCATCCCTTGGACTAGCGGTCTCCTACAATGAGCAGTTCTTC
15 | . | TRBJ1-2 | few | TRBV5-4 | CASSLDVGVRDGYTF | TGTGCCAGCAGCTTGGACGTCGGGGTGAGGGATGGCTACACCTTC
12 | . | TRBJ2-1 | . | TRBV29-1 | CSAGGTYNEQFF | TGCAGCGCCGGGGGAACTTACAATGAGCAGTTCTTC
15 | . | TRBJ1-3 | . | TRBV10-2 | CASSSGTSSGNTIYF | TGCGCCAGCAGTTCCGGGACAAGCTCTGGAAACACCATATATTTT
15 | . | TRBJ1-6 | . | TRBV13 | CASSLTGSGNSPLHF | TGTGCCAGCAGCTTGACAGGTTCGGGGAATTCACCCCTCCACTTT
13 | . | TRBJ1-5 | . | TRBV30 | CAWSAGVGKPQHF | TGTGCCTGGAGTGCAGGGGTGGGAAAACCCCAGCATTTT
13 | TRBD1 | TRBJ2-7 | . | TRBV7-8 | CASSLAQGYEQYF | TGTGCCAGCAGCCTAGCACAGGGGTACGAGCAGTACTTC
16 | . | TRBJ2-5 | . | TRBV14 | CASSQAEVALGETQYF | TGTGCCAGCAGCCAAGCCGAGGTAGCGTTAGGGGAGACCCAGTACTTC
15 | . | TRBJ1-2 | few | TRBV21-1 | CASSKRQGPNYGYTF | TGTGCCAGCAGCAAAAGACAGGGTCCCAACTATGGCTACACCTTC
13 | . | TRBJ1-5 | . | TRBV20-1 | CSASDGGNQPQHF | TGCAGTGCTAGTGACGGCGGGAATCAGCCCCAGCATTTT
11 | . | TRBJ1-1 | . | TRBV7-9 | CASSFNSEAFF | TGTGCCAGCAGCTTTAACAGCGAAGCTTTCTTT
15 | . | TRBJ2-3 | . | TRBV4-1 | CASSQASRTQDTQYF | TGCGCCAGCAGCCAAGCCTCCAGGACTCAAGATACGCAGTATTTT
13 | TRBD1 | TRBJ2-7 | once | TRBV2 | CASSVATGGEQYF | TGTGCCAGCAGTGTCGCGACAGGGGGCGAGCAGTACTTC
17 | TRBD1 | TRBJ1-6 | . | TRBV2 | CASFWTGDSSYNSPLHF | TGTGCCAGCTTTTGGACAGGGGATAGCTCCTATAATTCACCCCTCCACTTT
14 | TRBD1 | TRBJ1-2 | . | TRBV5-1 | CASSTRQGNYGYTF | TGCGCCAGCAGCACTAGACAGGGCAACTATGGCTACACCTTC
22 | . | TRBJ2-6 | . | TRBV28 | CANSFRDGWGVLMAGGANVLTF | TGTGCCAACAGTTTTAGGGATGGTTGGGGGGTATTAATGGCGGGTGGGGCCAACGTCCTGACTTTC
15 | . | TRBJ1-1 | . | TRBV13 | CASSLVALLNTEAFF | TGTGCCAGCAGCTTAGTAGCCCTCTTGAACACTGAAGCTTTCTTT
13 | TRBD2 | TRBJ2-7 | . | TRBV9 | CASSTSRGDGQYF | TGTGCCAGCAGCACTAGTCGGGGGGACGGGCAGTACTTC
11 | . | TRBJ1-4 | . | TRBV20-1 | CSASVGEKLFF | TGCAGTGCTAGTGTCGGTGAAAAACTGTTTTTT
15 | . | TRBJ2-3 | . | TRBV3-1/TRBV3-2 | CASSPTVTSTDTQYF | TGTGCCAGCAGCCCGACGGTGACTAGCACAGATACGCAGTATTTT
12 | TRBD1 | TRBJ1-2 | . | TRBV19 | CATRQGSYGYTF | TGTGCCACAAGACAGGGTTCCTATGGCTACACCTTC
13 | TRBD2 | TRBJ2-7 | . | TRBV27 | CASRTSGNYEQYF | TGTGCCAGTAGGACTAGCGGAAACTACGAGCAGTACTTC
14 | . | TRBJ1-2 | . | TRBV5-1 | CASSLEAGLNGYTF | TGCGCCAGCAGCTTGGAGGCAGGCCTAAATGGCTACACCTTC
15 | TRBD2 | TRBJ2-5 | . | TRBV10-3 | CAISGLAGGWKTQYF | TGTGCCATCAGTGGATTAGCGGGAGGATGGAAGACCCAGTACTTC
17 | . | TRBJ2-5 | . | TRBV11-3 | CASSLELGGRPGETQYF | TGTGCCAGCAGCTTAGAGTTGGGGGGTCGCCCGGGAGAGACCCAGTACTTC
14 | TRBD1 | TRBJ1-5 | . | TRBV28 | CASSPTGEPQPQHF | TGTGCCAGCAGCCCGACAGGGGAACCTCAGCCCCAGCATTTT
14 | . | TRBJ1-5 | few | TRBV19 | CASSPTRGDQPQHF | TGTGCCAGTAGCCCCACGCGGGGGGATCAGCCCCAGCATTTT
15 | . | TRBJ1-1 | once | TRBV7-6 | CASSLQGTMNTEAFF | TGTGCCAGCTCCCTGCAGGGGACCATGAACACTGAAGCTTTCTTT
16 | . | TRBJ1-1 | . | TRBV29-1 | CSVEGGRRTPGTEAFF | TGCAGCGTTGAAGGGGGGCGGAGGACCCCTGGGACTGAAGCTTTCTTT
13 | . | TRBJ2-5 | . | TRBV3-1/TRBV3-2 | CASSQDSVETQYF | TGTGCCAGCAGCCAGGACTCTGTAGAGACCCAGTACTTC
15 | TRBD1 | TRBJ1-6 | . | TRBV25-1 | CASRRTGAFNSPLHF | TGTGCCAGCAGGCGGACAGGGGCTTTCAATTCACCCCTCCACTTT
16 | TRBD1 | TRBJ1-5 | few | TRBV6-1 | CASSDYIRQGHQPQHF | TGTGCCAGCAGTGACTATATTAGACAGGGCCATCAGCCCCAGCATTTT
13 | . | TRBJ1-3 | . | TRBV9 | CASSVGGLDTIYF | TGTGCCAGCAGCGTAGGGGGCCTGGACACCATATATTTT
13 | TRBD1 | TRBJ2-1 | . | TRBV6-5 | CASSSGQSNEQFF | TGTGCCAGCAGTTCGGGACAGTCCAATGAGCAGTTCTTC
16 | TRBD2 | TRBJ2-7 | . | TRBV5-4 | CASSWGEGLAGAEQYF | TGTGCCAGCAGCTGGGGGGAGGGGCTAGCGGGAGCCGAGCAGTACTTC
10 | . | TRBJ1-1 | few | TRBV30 | CAWSVTKAFF | TGTGCCTGGAGTGTAACTAAAGCTTTCTTT
15 | TRBD1 | TRBJ1-2 | . | TRBV4-1 | CASSQTHSGGAGYTF | TGCGCCAGCAGCCAAACTCACTCAGGGGGAGCAGGCTACACCTTC
12 | . | TRBJ1-1 | . | TRBV12-3/TRBV12-4 | CASSLGGGEAFF | TGTGCCAGCAGTTTAGGAGGAGGGGAAGCTTTCTTT
13 | TRBD1 | TRBJ2-7 | . | TRBV27 | CASRSTGYHEQYF | TGTGCCAGCAGATCGACAGGGTACCACGAGCAGTACTTC
15 | . | TRBJ1-3 | . | TRBV30 | CAWSFRVSTGNTIYF | TGTGCCTGGAGTTTCCGGGTCTCTACTGGAAACACCATATATTTT
14 | . | TRBJ1-5 | . | TRBV10-3 | CAISKDRSNQPQHF | TGTGCCATCAGTAAGGACAGATCGAATCAGCCCCAGCATTTT